This T cell receptor (beta chain) was identified during a study of cytomegalovirus exposure and HLA in healthy donors. The CDR3 totals 18 residues. Germline V gene lookup returns CDR1 LNHNV and CDR2 YYDKDF (reference sequence). The junction had 10 bases not matched to a gene; V was cut back by 0 bases and J by 2 bases. This clone was picked up a small number of times. PCR employed 60 Vbeta and 13 Jbeta primers. Here immunoSEQ multiplex PCR was the method, and the copy in TCRdb shows in-frame clones only, minus some. The data show 150,000 to 200,000 clones, roughly four fifths seen once. This receptor was identified in a young man in good health and CMV-seronegative. V usage is TRBV15 and J usage is TRBJ2-5, with 9 bases aligning to TRBD1. The sample was PBMCs. CDR3 amino acids: CATSREGRRDREQETQYF. Here the CDR3 DNA reads TGTGCCACCAGCAGAGAGGGTCGCCGGGACAGGGAACAAGAGACCCAGTACTTC. Full variable domain (rest looked up from reference TRBV15 and TRBJ2-5): DAMVIQNPRYQVTQFGKPVTLSCSQTLNHNVMYWYQQKSSQAPKLLFHYYDKDFNNEADTPDNFQSRRPNTSFCFLDIRSPGLGDTAMYLCATSREGRRDREQETQYFGPGTRLLVL.